Following are 21 T cell receptor beta chains from one sample sequenced in a study of beta chain features in type 1 diabetes. Investigators reverse transcribed all isolated RNA, so they sequenced expressed TCRB transcripts. The table came from immunoSEQ multiplex PCR; TCRdb's copy has only in-frame clones and leaves some out. The table records around 500,000 clones, approximately 10% of them present only once. The source material was naive CD4+ T cells from blood. These receptors all come from a young woman in good health.

This clone has just a few counts. This chain joins TRBV14 and TRBJ2-2; D is unresolved. The V end was cut by 2 bases, the J end by 1 base, with 11 bases between. Germline V gives CDR1 SGHDN, CDR2 FVKESK. The CDR3 covers 16 residues. CDR3 sequence: CASSQLRHLNTGELFF. The CDR3 DNA reads as TGTGCCAGCAGCCAACTCCGACACTTGAACACCGGGGAGCTGTTTTTT.

This clone has only a few counts. The rearrangement uses TRBV10-3 and TRBJ2-1, with TRBD2 matching 8 bases. The CDR3 consists of 14 residues. Trimming at V came to 9 bases and at J to 2 bases, leaving 6 bases not matched to a gene. In germline, CDR1 is ENHRY, CDR2 SYGVKD. The CDR3 region has the DNA TGTGCCATTGCCCTAGCGGGCACCTACAATGAGCAGTTCTTC. Its translation is CAIALAGTYNEQFF.

The rearrangement uses TRBV29-1 and TRBJ2-7; possible D gene TRBD2, 6 bases. The germline V gene encodes CDR1 SQVTM and CDR2 ANQGSEA. V was pared by 6 bases and J by 2 bases, with 11 bases between. The CDR3 is 12 amino acids. In nucleotides, the CDR3 is TGCAGCGTGGGGAGGACAACCTACGAGCAGTACTTC. Its protein product is CSVGRTTYEQYF.

J is TRBJ2-3 and V is TRBV12-5, with D possibly matching TRBD1 (5 bases). Trimming shortened V by 0 bases and J by 9 bases, and 19 bases separated the two germline ends. The CDR3 has 16 residues. Germline values: CDR1 LGHNT, CDR2 FRNRAP. The CDR3 region has the DNA TGTGCTAGTGGTTTGGTACTCCCCGACAGTCAGAGGACGCAGTATTTT. It yields the protein CASGLVLPDSQRTQYF.

This clone appeared a few times. The CDR3 reads CAISELLTGPSYNEQFF. As DNA, the CDR3 is TGTGCCATCAGTGAGTTACTTACTGGGCCCTCCTACAATGAGCAGTTCTTC. The V gene is TRBV10-3, the J gene TRBJ2-1; D remains unclear. The CDR3 runs 17 residues. Germline values: CDR1 ENHRY, CDR2 SYGVKD. Trimming removed 1 base from V and 0 bases from J, with 13 bases in between.

The chain joins TRBV5-4 to TRBJ1-1, with D unclear. Per the germline V gene, CDR1 is SGHNT and CDR2 is YYREEE (reference sequence). Trimming removed 1 base at V and 1 base at J, with 5 bases between. The CDR3 spans 13 residues. The DNA of the CDR3 is TGTGCCAGCAGCTTGTTAGGGAACACTGAAGCTTTCTTT. As protein: CASSLLGNTEAFF. The variable domain in full, completed from reference TRBV5-4 and TRBJ1-1, reads ETGVTQSPTHLIKTRGQQVTLRCSSQSGHNTVSWYQQALGQGPQFIFQYYREEENGRGNFPPRFSGLQFPNYSSELNVNALELDDSALYLCASSLLGNTEAFFGQGTRLTVV.

The chain recombines TRBV7-3 with TRBJ1-2; 7 bases agree with TRBD1. CDR1 SGHTA and CDR2 FQGTGA come from the germline V gene. CDR3 length equals 13 residues. The junction had 4 bases not matched to a gene; V was cut back by 5 bases and J by 4 bases. For the CDR3, the DNA is TGTGCCAGCAGCAACGACAGGGCCTATGGCTACACCTTC. Residues: CASSNDRAYGYTF.

V gene TRBV7-9 combines with J gene TRBJ2-1; 9 bases align to TRBD1. The CDR3 consists of 15 residues. Germline CDR1 SEHNR, CDR2 FQNEAQ (reference sequence). V was clipped by 4 bases and J by 3 bases; unmatched bases: 4. In nucleotides, the CDR3 is TGTGCCAGCAGCTCAGGGACAGGGAACTACAATGAGCAGTTCTTC. Residues: CASSSGTGNYNEQFF.

The genes are TRBV9 and TRBJ2-7; D remains ambiguous. CDR3 length: 15 amino acids. Trimming removed 0 bases at V and 3 bases at J, with 13 bases between. Germline lookup yields CDR1 SGDLS and CDR2 YYNGEE. CDR3 in DNA: TGTGCCAGCAGCGTAGACCGGCAGGTCGGCTACGAGCAGTACGTC. Its protein is CASSVDRQVGYEQYV.

This clone showed up just a few times. This sample also contains other DNA sequences that code for the same CDR3. This chain uses TRBV18 with TRBJ2-5; no definite D call. The germline gives CDR1 KGHSH, CDR2 LQKENI. The CDR3 length is 12 residues. V lost 4 bases to trimming and J lost 0 bases, with 3 bases between them. The CDR3: CASSLYQETQYF. As DNA, the CDR3 is TGTGCCAGCTCACTGTACCAAGAGACCCAGTACTTC.

J is TRBJ2-5 and V is TRBV7-3; D is tentatively TRBD1 or TRBD2 (6 bases each). Deletions cut 2 bases from V and 1 base from J, with 11 bases between. This CDR3 is built from 15 residues. Per the germline V gene, CDR1 is SGHTA and CDR2 is FQGTGA. The CDR3 coding sequence is TGTGCCAGCAGCTTACAAGGGGGAGGCCAAGAGACCCAGTACTTC. It translates to CASSLQGGGQETQYF. The complete variable domain, with remaining parts taken from reference TRBV7-3 and TRBJ2-5, reads GAGVSQTPSNKVTEKGKYVELRCDPISGHTALYWYRQSLGQGPEFLIYFQGTGAADDSGLPNDRFFAVRPEGSVSTLKIQRTERGDSAVYLCASSLQGGGQETQYFGPGTRLLVL.

This clone has just a few counts. The rearrangement links TRBV6-1 to TRBJ1-2; TRBD1 aligns across 9 bases. Unmatched junction bases numbered 6, after V lost 7 bases and J lost 6 bases. CDR1 is MNHNS, CDR2 SASEGT, per germline. This CDR3 has 13 amino acids. The CDR3 is CASTRTGAHGYTF. CDR3 DNA: TGTGCCAGCACCCGGACAGGGGCACATGGCTACACCTTC.

This clone has a handful of counts. The V and J genes are TRBV29-1 and TRBJ1-3, with a weak D call TRBD1 (5 bases). V was trimmed by 4 bases and J by 0 bases, leaving 16 bases between them. Germline CDR1 is SQVTM and CDR2 is ANQGSEA. This CDR3 comprises 16 residues. CDR3: CSVVSPSGYSGNTIYF. In DNA, the CDR3 is TGCAGCGTTGTTTCTCCGTCAGGGTACTCTGGAAACACCATATATTTT. Full variable domain (rest looked up from reference TRBV29-1 and TRBJ1-3): SAVISQKPSRDICQRGTSLTIQCQVDSQVTMMFWYRQQPGQSLTLIATANQGSEATYESGFVIDKFPISRPNLTFSTLTVSNMSPEDSSIYLCSVVSPSGYSGNTIYFGEGSWLTVV.

This clone appeared a few times. The chain links TRBV7-3 to TRBJ1-6; D call uncertain. The CDR3 is made up of 15 amino acids. V lost 2 bases, J lost 7 bases, and 12 bases lay in between. Germline V lookup: CDR1 SGHTA, CDR2 FQGTGA. Written as DNA, the CDR3 is TGTGCCAGCAGCTTAGGGGAGAGTAGGAATTCACCCCTCCACTTT. It translates to CASSLGESRNSPLHF.

The chain combines TRBV7-2 with TRBJ1-1; D remains ambiguous. V dropped 5 bases and J dropped 1 base, with 5 bases sitting between them. The CDR3 has 12 residues. Germline V gene lookup returns CDR1 SGHTA and CDR2 FQGNSA. CDR3 DNA: TGTGCCAGCAGCCGTAGGAACACTGAAGCTTTCTTT. Translation: CASSRRNTEAFF.

This clone was found a few times. V usage is TRBV7-6 and J usage is TRBJ2-1; D may correspond to TRBD1 or TRBD2 (5 bases each). The CDR3 length is 18 residues. V shed 2 bases and J shed 1 base, with 18 bases lying between them. Germline assignment: CDR1 SGHVS and CDR2 FNYEAQ. CDR3 in amino acids: CASSLIIGARDSYNEQFF. The CDR3, as DNA: TGTGCCAGCAGCTTAATAATCGGGGCCAGAGATTCCTACAATGAGCAGTTCTTC. The whole variable domain, remainder taken from reference TRBV7-6 and TRBJ2-1, is GAGVSQSPRYKVTKRGQDVALRCDPISGHVSLYWYRQALGQGPEFLTYFNYEAQQDKSGLPNDRFSAERPEGSISTLTIQRTEQRDSAMYRCASSLIIGARDSYNEQFFGPGTRLTVL.

This clone was seen a handful of times. The V gene is TRBV7-2, the J gene TRBJ1-6; 9 nucleotides agree with TRBD1. CDR1 and CDR2 (germline): SGHTA, FQGNSA. Trimming cost V 4 bases and J 4 bases; bases outside gene matches: 2. This CDR3 is built from 15 residues. The CDR3: CASSWTGAYNSPLHF. As DNA, the CDR3 is TGTGCCAGCAGCTGGACAGGGGCGTATAATTCACCCCTCCACTTT.

The chain is built from TRBV29-1 and TRBJ2-4, with TRBD2 as a possible D gene (6 bases). This CDR3 comprises 17 residues. V was trimmed by 0 bases and J by 3 bases, leaving 18 bases between them. Per the germline V gene, CDR1 is SQVTM and CDR2 is ANQGSEA. The CDR3 protein is CSVEDPLEGGGKNIQYF. Written as DNA, the CDR3 is TGCAGCGTTGAAGATCCTTTAGAGGGAGGTGGCAAAAACATTCAGTACTTC.

The genes are TRBV28 and TRBJ2-7; no clear D. Trimming cost V 5 bases and J 1 base, with 12 bases left between them. Looked up from germline, CDR1 is MDHEN and CDR2 is SYDVKM. The CDR3 totals 14 residues. The CDR3 nucleotides read TGTGCCAGCAGTCAACCGGGCAGATCCTACGAGCAGTACGTC. Translated: CASSQPGRSYEQYV.

This clone has more than one count but fewer than ten. V gene TRBV11-2 combines with J gene TRBJ2-5; D unclear. The CDR3 totals 13 residues. Germline CDR1 reads SGHAT; CDR2 reads FQNNGV. The ends were cut back, 2 bases at V and 7 bases at J, with 11 bases in the middle. The CDR3 is CASSLRVEVTQYF. CDR3 in DNA: TGTGCCAGCAGCTTACGGGTGGAAGTGACCCAGTACTTC.

This clone was picked up a small number of times. This chain joins TRBV2 and TRBJ2-3; 9 bases agree with TRBD1. The germline gives CDR1 SNHLY, CDR2 FYNNEI. The CDR3 contains 15 residues. The V gene end was trimmed by 2 bases and the J gene end by 8 bases; junction bases not matched to a gene: 8. The CDR3 protein is CASSEIGTGYATQYF. The CDR3 coding sequence is TGTGCCAGCAGTGAAATCGGGACAGGGTATGCTACGCAGTATTTT.